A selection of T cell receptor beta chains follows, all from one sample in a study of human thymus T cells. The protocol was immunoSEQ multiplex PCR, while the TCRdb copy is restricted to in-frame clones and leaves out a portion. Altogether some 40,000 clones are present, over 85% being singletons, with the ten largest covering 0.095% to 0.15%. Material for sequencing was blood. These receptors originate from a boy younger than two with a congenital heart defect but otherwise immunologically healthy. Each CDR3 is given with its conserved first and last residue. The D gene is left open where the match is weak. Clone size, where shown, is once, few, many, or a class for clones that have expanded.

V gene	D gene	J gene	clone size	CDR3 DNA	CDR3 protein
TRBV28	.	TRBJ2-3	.	TGTGCCAGCAGTTTAAGACTAGACAGAGATACGCAGTATTTT	CASSLRLDRDTQYF
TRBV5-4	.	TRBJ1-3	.	TGTGCCAGCAGCTACGGACAGCAACGCTCTGGAAACACCATATATTTT	CASSYGQQRSGNTIYF
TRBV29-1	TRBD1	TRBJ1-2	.	TGCAGCGTTGAAGGACAGGGGTATGGCTACACCTTC	CSVEGQGYGYTF
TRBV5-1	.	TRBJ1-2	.	TGCGCCAGCAGCCTGACTGGCTTTGGCTACACCTTC	CASSLTGFGYTF
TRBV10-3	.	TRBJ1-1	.	TGTGCCATCAGTGGTCTGGGGGCTCGGACTGAAGCTTTCTTT	CAISGLGARTEAFF
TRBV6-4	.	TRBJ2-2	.	TGTGCCAGCAGTGACGGCACGCTCACCGGGGAGCTGTTTTTT	CASSDGTLTGELFF
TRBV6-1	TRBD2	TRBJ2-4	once	TGTGCCAGCATCGGACTAGGGAACATTCAGTACTTC	CASIGLGNIQYF
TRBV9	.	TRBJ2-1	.	TGTGCCAGCAGCGTAACGGGGGTTGGAATGTTCTTC	CASSVTGVGMFF
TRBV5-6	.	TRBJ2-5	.	TGTGCCAGCAGCTTGGTGGGAGCTCAAGGGTTAGAGACCCAGTACTTC	CASSLVGAQGLETQYF
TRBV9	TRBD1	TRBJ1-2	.	TGTGCCAGCAGCGCCTATAGCCAGGGGGCGCAGAACTATGGCTACACCTTC	CASSAYSQGAQNYGYTF
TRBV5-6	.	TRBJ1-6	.	TGTGCCAGCAGAACGGATCTGAGCCCCCTCCACTTT	CASRTDLSPLHF
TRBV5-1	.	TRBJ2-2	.	TGCGCCAGCACTAATAAGGGAGCTTTTTACGGGGAGCTGTTTTTT	CASTNKGAFYGELFF
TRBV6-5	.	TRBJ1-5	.	TGTGCCAGCAGTTACCAGGGCGGACAGCCCCAGCATTTT	CASSYQGGQPQHF
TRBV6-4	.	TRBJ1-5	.	TGTGCCAGCAGTGACAGGAGGGGTAGCAATCAGCCCCAGCATTTT	CASSDRRGSNQPQHF
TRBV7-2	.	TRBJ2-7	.	TGTGCCAGCAGCTTAATCCCCTACGAGCAGTACTTC	CASSLIPYEQYF
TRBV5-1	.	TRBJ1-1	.	TGCGCCAGCAGCTACGACACTGAAGCTTTCTTT	CASSYDTEAFF
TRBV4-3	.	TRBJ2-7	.	TGCGCCAGCAGCCAAGGGGGGGCCTACGAGCAGTACTTC	CASSQGGAYEQYF
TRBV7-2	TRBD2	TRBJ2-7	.	TGTGCCAGCAGCTTAACCGGGGGACTATCCTACGAGCAGTACTTC	CASSLTGGLSYEQYF
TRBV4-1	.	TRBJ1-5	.	TGCGCCAGCAGCCAAGGTCTCGGCAGGACACCAAGGGGTCAGCCCCAGCATTTT	CASSQGLGRTPRGQPQHF
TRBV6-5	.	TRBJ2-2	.	TGTGCCAGCAGTTACGGGGGGAACACCGGGGAGCTGTTTTTT	CASSYGGNTGELFF
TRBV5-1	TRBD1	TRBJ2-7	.	TGCGCCAGCAGCTTGGACAGGGGGCTTTACGAGCAGTACTTC	CASSLDRGLYEQYF
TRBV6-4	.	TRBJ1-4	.	TGTGCCAGCAGTGACACAACTAATGAAAAACTGTTTTTT	CASSDTTNEKLFF
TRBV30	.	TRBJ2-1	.	TGTGCCTGGAGACTATTTATCAGCTCCTACAATGAGCAGTTCTTC	CAWRLFISSYNEQFF
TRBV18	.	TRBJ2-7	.	TGTGCCAGCTCACCACCGGGCAGGGCCTACGAGCAGTACTTC	CASSPPGRAYEQYF
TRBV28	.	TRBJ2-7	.	TGTGCCAGCAGGCGCGGCCCGGACTACGAGCAGTACTTC	CASRRGPDYEQYF
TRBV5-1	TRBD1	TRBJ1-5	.	TGCGCCAGCAGCGTCCTGGGACAGCACAATCAGCCCCAGCATTTT	CASSVLGQHNQPQHF
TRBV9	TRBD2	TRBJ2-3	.	TGTGCCAGCAGCACCGGGACTAGCGGGGGGGCGATCACAGATACGCAGTATTTT	CASSTGTSGGAITDTQYF
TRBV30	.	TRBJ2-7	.	TGTGCCTGGAGTTTGACAGGTGGCAGCAACGAGCAGTACTTC	CAWSLTGGSNEQYF
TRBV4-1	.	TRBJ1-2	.	TGCGCCAGCAGTCGAGGGGAGGGTTCTTCCGTTCTCCCGGGCTACACCTTC	CASSRGEGSSVLPGYTF
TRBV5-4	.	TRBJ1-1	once	TGTGCCAGCAGCTTGCCTGGGGGAACTGAAGCTTTCTTT	CASSLPGGTEAFF
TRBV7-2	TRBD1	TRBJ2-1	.	TGTGCCAGCATCCTTAGGCCTGACAGGGGCCCGATCAATGAGCAGTTCTTC	CASILRPDRGPINEQFF
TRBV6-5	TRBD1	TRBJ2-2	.	TGTGCCAGCAGCTACCTGGGACAGGGGGGCACCGGGGAGCTGTTTTTT	CASSYLGQGGTGELFF
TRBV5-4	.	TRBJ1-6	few	TGTGCCAGCAGCTTCGCCAGGGACTCACCCCTCCACTTT	CASSFARDSPLHF
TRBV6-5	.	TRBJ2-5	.	TGTGCCAGCAGCCCGACTAGTAAAGAGACCCAGTACTTC	CASSPTSKETQYF
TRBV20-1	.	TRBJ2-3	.	TGCAGTGCTAGCCGTCCAGATACGCAGTATTTT	CSASRPDTQYF
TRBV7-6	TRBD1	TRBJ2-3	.	TGTGCCAGCAGCTTTACAGGGGATTCAGATACGCAGTATTTT	CASSFTGDSDTQYF
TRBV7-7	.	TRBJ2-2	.	TGTGCCAGCAGCTGGGGACTTGGAGGCACCGGGGAGCTGTTTTTT	CASSWGLGGTGELFF
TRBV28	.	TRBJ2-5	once	TGTGCCAGCAGTTTGGGCAGGGTGAATCAAGAGACCCAGTACTTC	CASSLGRVNQETQYF
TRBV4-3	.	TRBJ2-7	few	TGCGCCAGCAGCCAGGGCGACAGTAGCCCCTACGAGCAGTACTTC	CASSQGDSSPYEQYF
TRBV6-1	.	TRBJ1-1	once	TGTGCCAGCAGTCACAGGGAAGGGGACACTGAAGCTTTCTTT	CASSHREGDTEAFF
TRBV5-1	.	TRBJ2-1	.	TGCGCCAGCAGCTTGGGACTAGAAAACAATGAGCAGTTCTTC	CASSLGLENNEQFF
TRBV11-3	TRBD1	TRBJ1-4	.	TGTGCCAGCAGCCGGACAGGCTCTAATGAAAAACTGTTTTTT	CASSRTGSNEKLFF
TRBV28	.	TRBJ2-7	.	TGTGCCAGCAGTTTATTAGCCCCAGGGGATTTTGACGAGCAGTACTTC	CASSLLAPGDFDEQYF
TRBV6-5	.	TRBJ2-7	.	TGTGCCAGCACCCAGGGGCCCTCCTACGAGCAGTACTTC	CASTQGPSYEQYF
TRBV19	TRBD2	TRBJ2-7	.	TGTGCCAGTAGAAGGTCAGCGGGGCCTAACTACGAGCAGTACTTC	CASRRSAGPNYEQYF
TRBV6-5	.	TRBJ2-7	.	TGTGCCAGCAGCCTACACAGTGGGACGGGGGAGCAGTACTTC	CASSLHSGTGEQYF